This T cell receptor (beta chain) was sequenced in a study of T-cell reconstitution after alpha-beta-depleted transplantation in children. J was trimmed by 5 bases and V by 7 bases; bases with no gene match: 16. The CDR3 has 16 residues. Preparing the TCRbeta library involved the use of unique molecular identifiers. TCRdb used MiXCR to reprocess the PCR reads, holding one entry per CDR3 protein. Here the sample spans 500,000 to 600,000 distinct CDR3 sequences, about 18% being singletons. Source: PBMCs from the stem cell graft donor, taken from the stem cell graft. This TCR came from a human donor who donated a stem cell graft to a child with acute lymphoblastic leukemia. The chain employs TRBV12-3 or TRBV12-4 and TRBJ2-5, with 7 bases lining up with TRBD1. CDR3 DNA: TGTGCCAGCATGAAGGGGGCGTGGGATAAATTGGAGACCCAGTACTTC. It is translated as CASMKGAWDKLETQYF.